This is a list of T cell receptor beta chains from one sample in a study of T cells in Graves' hyperthyroidism and ophthalmopathy. TCRdb used MiXCR to reprocess the multiplex PCR reads, holding one entry per CDR3 protein. The sample has roughly 560,000 distinct CDR3 sequences, roughly 14% seen once. The sample taken for sequencing was blood. The receptors stem from a woman between 35 and 50 years old with Graves' ophthalmopathy. The CDR3 runs from the conserved cysteine through the conserved F or W. Each record gives: CDR3 length, V gene, J gene, D gene, clone size, CDR3 DNA, CDR3 protein. The D gene is left open where the match is weak. Part of the rows lack a size; the others show once, few, many or a class for expanded clones.

cdr3_length: 12; v_call: TRBV15; j_call: TRBJ1-1; d_call: -; clone_size: -; cdr3_nt: TGTGCCACCAGCAGAGAGACAGATGAAGCTTTCTTT; cdr3_aa: CATSRETDEAFF
cdr3_length: 14; v_call: TRBV9; j_call: TRBJ1-5; d_call: -; clone_size: -; cdr3_nt: TGTGCCATTAGGTGGAGGGTCTCTTCTCAGCCCCAGCATTTT; cdr3_aa: CAIRWRVSSQPQHF
cdr3_length: 15; v_call: TRBV2; j_call: TRBJ1-4; d_call: TRBD1; clone_size: many; cdr3_nt: TGTGCCAGCAGTGATTGGGGACAGGGTAATGAAAAACTGTTTTTT; cdr3_aa: CASSDWGQGNEKLFF
cdr3_length: 14; v_call: TRBV6-5; j_call: TRBJ1-3; d_call: -; clone_size: many; cdr3_nt: TGTGCCAGCAGTTATCTCGGATTTGGAAACACCATATATTTT; cdr3_aa: CASSYLGFGNTIYF
cdr3_length: 14; v_call: TRBV12-3/TRBV12-4; j_call: TRBJ2-2; d_call: -; clone_size: many; cdr3_nt: TGTGCCAGCAGTTTAGAGCCGAACACCGGGGAGCTGTTTTTT; cdr3_aa: CASSLEPNTGELFF
cdr3_length: 13; v_call: TRBV2; j_call: TRBJ2-3; d_call: TRBD2; clone_size: -; cdr3_nt: TGTGCCAGCAGTGACGGGCGGGAGGTCACGCAGTATTTT; cdr3_aa: CASSDGREVTQYF
cdr3_length: 14; v_call: TRBV7-9; j_call: TRBJ1-2; d_call: TRBD1; clone_size: -; cdr3_nt: TGTGCCAGCAGCTCACAACCAGGGGGCGTGGGCTACACCTTC; cdr3_aa: CASSSQPGGVGYTF
cdr3_length: 14; v_call: TRBV15; j_call: TRBJ2-5; d_call: -; clone_size: -; cdr3_nt: TGTGCCACCAGCAGAGTGGTACGCCAAGAGACCCAGTACTTC; cdr3_aa: CATSRVVRQETQYF
cdr3_length: 15; v_call: TRBV7-6; j_call: TRBJ2-7; d_call: TRBD1; clone_size: many; cdr3_nt: TGTGCCAGCAGCGCAGATAGGGGACAGTCCTACGAGCAGTACTTC; cdr3_aa: CASSADRGQSYEQYF
cdr3_length: 14; v_call: TRBV6-2/TRBV6-3; j_call: TRBJ2-5; d_call: TRBD2; clone_size: -; cdr3_nt: TGTGCCAGCAGTCCGACTAGCATCCAGGAGACCCAGTACTTC; cdr3_aa: CASSPTSIQETQYF
cdr3_length: 13; v_call: TRBV12-3/TRBV12-4; j_call: TRBJ2-7; d_call: -; clone_size: many; cdr3_nt: TGTGCCAGCAGTTCTTTACGGAGTTACGAGCAGTACTTC; cdr3_aa: CASSSLRSYEQYF
cdr3_length: 16; v_call: TRBV7-3; j_call: TRBJ1-2; d_call: TRBD1; clone_size: few; cdr3_nt: TGTGCCAGCAGCTTTAACAGGGGACTCGAAAACTATGGCTACACCTTC; cdr3_aa: CASSFNRGLENYGYTF
cdr3_length: 15; v_call: TRBV20-1; j_call: TRBJ2-7; d_call: TRBD2; clone_size: many; cdr3_nt: TGCAGTGCTAGAGTTCTAGCGGGGGTAGACTACGAGCAGTACTTC; cdr3_aa: CSARVLAGVDYEQYF
cdr3_length: 13; v_call: TRBV28; j_call: TRBJ2-7; d_call: TRBD2; clone_size: many; cdr3_nt: TGTGCCAGCAGTTCTAGCGGACGTTACGAGCAGTACTTC; cdr3_aa: CASSSSGRYEQYF
cdr3_length: 13; v_call: TRBV6-2/TRBV6-3; j_call: TRBJ2-2; d_call: -; clone_size: many; cdr3_nt: TGTGCCAGCAGTTCCATAGGTGCCGGGGAGCTGTTTTTT; cdr3_aa: CASSSIGAGELFF